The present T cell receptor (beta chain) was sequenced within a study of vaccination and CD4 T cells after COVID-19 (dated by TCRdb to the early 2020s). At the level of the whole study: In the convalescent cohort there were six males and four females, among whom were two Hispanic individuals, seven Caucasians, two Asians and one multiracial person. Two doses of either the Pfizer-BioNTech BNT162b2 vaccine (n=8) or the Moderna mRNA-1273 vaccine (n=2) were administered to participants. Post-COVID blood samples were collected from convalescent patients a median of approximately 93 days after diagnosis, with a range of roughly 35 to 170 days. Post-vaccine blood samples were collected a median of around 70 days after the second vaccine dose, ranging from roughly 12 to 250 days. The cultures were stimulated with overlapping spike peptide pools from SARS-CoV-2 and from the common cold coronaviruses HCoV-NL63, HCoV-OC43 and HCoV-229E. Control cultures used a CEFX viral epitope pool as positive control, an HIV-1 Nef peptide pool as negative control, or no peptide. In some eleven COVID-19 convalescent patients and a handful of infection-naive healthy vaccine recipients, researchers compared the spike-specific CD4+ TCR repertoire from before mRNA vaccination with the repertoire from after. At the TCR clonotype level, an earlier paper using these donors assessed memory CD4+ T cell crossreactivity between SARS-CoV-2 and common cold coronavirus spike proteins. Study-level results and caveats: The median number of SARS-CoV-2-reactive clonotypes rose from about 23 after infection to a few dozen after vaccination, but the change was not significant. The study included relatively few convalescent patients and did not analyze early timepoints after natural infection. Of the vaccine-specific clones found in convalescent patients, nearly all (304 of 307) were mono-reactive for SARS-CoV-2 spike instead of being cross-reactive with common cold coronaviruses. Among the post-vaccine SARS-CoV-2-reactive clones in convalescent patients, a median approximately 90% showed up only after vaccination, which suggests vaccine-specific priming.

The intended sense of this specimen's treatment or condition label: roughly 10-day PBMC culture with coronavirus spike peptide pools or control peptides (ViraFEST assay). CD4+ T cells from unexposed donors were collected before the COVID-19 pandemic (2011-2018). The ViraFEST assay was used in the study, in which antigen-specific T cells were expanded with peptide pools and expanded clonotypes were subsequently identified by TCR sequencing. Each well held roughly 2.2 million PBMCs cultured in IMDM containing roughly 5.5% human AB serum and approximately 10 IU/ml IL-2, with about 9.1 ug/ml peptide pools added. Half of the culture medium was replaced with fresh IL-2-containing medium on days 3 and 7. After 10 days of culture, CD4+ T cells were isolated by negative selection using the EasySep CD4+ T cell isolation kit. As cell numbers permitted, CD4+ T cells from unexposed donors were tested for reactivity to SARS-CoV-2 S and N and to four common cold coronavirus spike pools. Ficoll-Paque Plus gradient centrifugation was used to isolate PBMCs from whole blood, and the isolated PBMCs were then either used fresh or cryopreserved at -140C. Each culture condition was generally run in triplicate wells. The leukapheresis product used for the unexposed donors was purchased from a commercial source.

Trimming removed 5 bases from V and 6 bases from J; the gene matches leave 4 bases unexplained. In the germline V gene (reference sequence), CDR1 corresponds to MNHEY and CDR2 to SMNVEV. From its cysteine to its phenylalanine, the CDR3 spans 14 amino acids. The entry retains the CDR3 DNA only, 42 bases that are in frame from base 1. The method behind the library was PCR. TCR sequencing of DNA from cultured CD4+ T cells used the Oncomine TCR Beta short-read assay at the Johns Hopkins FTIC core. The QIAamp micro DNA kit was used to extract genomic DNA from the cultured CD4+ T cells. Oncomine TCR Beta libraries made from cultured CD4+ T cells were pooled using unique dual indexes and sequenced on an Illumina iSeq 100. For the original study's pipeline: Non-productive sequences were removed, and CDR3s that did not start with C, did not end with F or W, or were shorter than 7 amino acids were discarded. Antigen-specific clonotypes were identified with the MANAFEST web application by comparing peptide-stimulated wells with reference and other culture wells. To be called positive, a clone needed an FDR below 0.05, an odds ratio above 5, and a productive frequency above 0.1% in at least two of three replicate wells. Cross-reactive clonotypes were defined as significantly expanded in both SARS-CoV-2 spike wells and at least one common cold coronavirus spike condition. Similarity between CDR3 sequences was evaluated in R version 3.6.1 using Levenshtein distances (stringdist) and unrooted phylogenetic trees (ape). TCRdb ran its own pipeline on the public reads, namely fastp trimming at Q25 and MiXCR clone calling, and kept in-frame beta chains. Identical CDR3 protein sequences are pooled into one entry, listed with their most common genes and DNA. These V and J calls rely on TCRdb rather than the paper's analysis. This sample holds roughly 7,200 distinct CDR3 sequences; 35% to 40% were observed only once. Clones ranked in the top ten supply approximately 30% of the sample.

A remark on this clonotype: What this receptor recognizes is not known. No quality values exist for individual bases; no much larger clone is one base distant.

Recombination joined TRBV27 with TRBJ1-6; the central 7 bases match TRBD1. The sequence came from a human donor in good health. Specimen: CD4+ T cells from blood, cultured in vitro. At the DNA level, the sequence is TGTGCCAGCAGTGGGACAGTCTTTAATTCACCCCTCCACTTT. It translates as CASSGTVFNSPLHF.